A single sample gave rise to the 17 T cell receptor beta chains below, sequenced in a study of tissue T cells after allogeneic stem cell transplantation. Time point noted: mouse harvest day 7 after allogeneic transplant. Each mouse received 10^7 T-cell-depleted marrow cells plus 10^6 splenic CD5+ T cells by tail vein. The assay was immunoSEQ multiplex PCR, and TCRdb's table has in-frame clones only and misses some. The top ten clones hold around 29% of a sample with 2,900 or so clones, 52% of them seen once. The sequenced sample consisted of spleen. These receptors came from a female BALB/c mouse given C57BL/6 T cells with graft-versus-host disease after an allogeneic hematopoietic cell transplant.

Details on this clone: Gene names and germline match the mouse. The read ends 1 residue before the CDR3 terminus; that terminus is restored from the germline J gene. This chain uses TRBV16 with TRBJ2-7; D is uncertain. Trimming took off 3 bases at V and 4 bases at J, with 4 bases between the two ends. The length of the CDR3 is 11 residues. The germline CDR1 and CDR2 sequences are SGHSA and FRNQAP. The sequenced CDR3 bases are TGTGCAAGCAGCTTTCAGTATGAACAGTAC. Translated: CASSFQYEQY. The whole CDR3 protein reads CASSFQYEQYF.

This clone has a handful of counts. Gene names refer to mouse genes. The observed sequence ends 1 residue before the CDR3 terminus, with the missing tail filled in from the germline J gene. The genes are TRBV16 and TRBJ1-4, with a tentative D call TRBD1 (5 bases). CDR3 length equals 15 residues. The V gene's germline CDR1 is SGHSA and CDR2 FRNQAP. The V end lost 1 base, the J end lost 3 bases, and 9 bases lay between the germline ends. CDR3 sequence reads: CASSLVAGPNERLFF. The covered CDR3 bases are TGTGCAAGCAGCTTAGTGGCAGGGCCCAACGAAAGATTATTT.

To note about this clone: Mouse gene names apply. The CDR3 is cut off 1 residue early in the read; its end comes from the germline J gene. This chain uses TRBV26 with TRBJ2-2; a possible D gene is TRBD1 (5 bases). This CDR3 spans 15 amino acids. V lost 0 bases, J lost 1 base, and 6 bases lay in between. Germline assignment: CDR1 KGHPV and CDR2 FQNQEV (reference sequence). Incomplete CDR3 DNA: TGTGCCAGCAGTCTGTCAGGGGTAAACACCGGGCAGCTCTAC. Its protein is CASSLSGVNTGQLY. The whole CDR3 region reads CASSLSGVNTGQLYF.

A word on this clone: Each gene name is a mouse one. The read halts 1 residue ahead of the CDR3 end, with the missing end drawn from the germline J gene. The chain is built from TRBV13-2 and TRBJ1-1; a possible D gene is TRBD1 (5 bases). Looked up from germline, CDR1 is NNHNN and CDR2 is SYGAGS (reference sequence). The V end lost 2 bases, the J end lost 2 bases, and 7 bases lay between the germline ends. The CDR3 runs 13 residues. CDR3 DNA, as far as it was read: TGTGCCAGCGGTGAGGGGACCAACACAGAAGTCTTC. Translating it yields CASGEGTNTEVF. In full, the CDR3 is CASGEGTNTEVFF.

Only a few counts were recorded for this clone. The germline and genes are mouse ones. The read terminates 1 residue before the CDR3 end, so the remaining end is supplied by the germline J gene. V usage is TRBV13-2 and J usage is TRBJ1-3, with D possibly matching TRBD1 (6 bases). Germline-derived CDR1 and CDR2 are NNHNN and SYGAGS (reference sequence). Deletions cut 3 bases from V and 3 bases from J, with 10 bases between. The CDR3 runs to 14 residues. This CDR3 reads CASGGQGFGNTLYF. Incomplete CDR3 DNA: TGTGCCAGCGGTGGGCAGGGGTTTGGAAATACGCTCTAT.

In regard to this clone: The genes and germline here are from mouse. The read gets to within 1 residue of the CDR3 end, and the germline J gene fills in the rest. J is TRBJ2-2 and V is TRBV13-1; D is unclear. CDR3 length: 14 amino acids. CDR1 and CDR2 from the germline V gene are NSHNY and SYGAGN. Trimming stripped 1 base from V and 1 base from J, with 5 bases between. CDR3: CASSDSRNTGQLYF. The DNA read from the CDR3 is TGTGCCAGCAGTGATAGCCGAAACACCGGGCAGCTCTAC.

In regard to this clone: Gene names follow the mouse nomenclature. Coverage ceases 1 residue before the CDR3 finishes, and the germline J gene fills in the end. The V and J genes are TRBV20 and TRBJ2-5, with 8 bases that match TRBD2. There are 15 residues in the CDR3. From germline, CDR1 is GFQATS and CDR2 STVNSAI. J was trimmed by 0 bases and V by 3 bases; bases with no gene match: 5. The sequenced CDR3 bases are TGTGGTGCTAGCAACTGGGGGACTAACCAAGACACCCAGTAC. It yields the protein CGASNWGTNQDTQY. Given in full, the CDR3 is CGASNWGTNQDTQYF.

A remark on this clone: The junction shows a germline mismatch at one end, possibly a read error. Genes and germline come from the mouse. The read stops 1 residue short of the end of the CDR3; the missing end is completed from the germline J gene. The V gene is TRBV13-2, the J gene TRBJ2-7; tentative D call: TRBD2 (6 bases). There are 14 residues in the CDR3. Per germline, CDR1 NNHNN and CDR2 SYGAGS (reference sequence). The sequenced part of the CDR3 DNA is TGTCCCAGCGGTGATCTGGGGCCGAGCTATGAACAGTAC. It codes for CPSGDLGPSYEQY. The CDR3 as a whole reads CPSGDLGPSYEQYF.

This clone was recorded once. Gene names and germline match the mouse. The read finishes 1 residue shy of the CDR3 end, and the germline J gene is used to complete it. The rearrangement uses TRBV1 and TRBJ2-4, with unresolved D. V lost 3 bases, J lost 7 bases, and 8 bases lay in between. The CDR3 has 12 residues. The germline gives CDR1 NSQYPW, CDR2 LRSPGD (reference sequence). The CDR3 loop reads CTCSARADTLYF. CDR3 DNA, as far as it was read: TGCACCTGCAGTGCGCGGGCGGACACCTTGTAC. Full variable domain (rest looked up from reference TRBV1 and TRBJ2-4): VTLLEQNPRWRLVPRGQAVNLRCILKNSQYPWMSWYQQDLQKQLQWLFTLRSPGDKEVKSLPGADYLATRVTDTELRLQVANMSQGRTLYCTCSARADTLYFGAGTRLSVL.

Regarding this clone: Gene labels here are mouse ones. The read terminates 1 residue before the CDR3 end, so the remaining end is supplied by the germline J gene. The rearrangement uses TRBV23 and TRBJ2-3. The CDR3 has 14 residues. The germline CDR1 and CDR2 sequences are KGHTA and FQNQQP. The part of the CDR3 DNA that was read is TGCTCCAGCAGTCAAGAGTCTAGTGCAGAAACGCTGTAT. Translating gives CSSSQESSAETLY. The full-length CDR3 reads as CSSSQESSAETLYF.

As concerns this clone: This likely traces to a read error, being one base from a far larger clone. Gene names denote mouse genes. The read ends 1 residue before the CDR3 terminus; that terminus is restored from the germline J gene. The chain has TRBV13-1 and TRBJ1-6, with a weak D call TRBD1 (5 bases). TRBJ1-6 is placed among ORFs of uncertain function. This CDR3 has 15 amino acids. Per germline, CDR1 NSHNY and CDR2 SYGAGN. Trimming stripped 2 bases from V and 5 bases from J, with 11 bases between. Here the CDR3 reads CASSEGDGDNSPLYF. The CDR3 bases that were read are TGTGCCAGCAGTGAAGGGGACGGGGATAATTCGCCCCTCTAC.

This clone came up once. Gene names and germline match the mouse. CDR3 DNA, as far as it was read: TGTGCCAGCAGTCTGACAGGGGCAAACACAGAAGTCTTC. It yields the protein CASSLTGANTEVF. The whole CDR3 is CASSLTGANTEVFF. The gene calls are TRBV26 and TRBJ1-1; the match to TRBD1 covers 7 bases. The sequence runs out 1 residue before the end of the CDR3; the remainder is reconstructed from the germline J gene. CDR1 and CDR2 from the germline V gene are KGHPV and FQNQEV (reference sequence). The CDR3 length is 14 residues. V gave up 2 bases and J gave up 0 bases; unmatched junction bases: 0.

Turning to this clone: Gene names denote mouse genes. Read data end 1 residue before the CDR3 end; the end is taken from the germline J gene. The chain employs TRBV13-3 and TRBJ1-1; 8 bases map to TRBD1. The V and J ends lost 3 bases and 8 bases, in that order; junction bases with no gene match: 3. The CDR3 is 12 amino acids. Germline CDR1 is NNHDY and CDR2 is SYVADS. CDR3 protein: CASSGRTGEVFF. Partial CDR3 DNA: TGTGCCAGCAGTGGGAGGACAGGGGAAGTCTTC.

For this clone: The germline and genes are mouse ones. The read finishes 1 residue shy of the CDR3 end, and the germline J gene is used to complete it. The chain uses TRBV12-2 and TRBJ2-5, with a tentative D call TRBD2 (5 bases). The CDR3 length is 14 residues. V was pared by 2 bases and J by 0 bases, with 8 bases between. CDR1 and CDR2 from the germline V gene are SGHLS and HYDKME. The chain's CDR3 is CASSRLRNQDTQYF. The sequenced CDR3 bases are TGTGCCAGCTCTCGACTGAGAAACCAAGACACCCAGTAC.

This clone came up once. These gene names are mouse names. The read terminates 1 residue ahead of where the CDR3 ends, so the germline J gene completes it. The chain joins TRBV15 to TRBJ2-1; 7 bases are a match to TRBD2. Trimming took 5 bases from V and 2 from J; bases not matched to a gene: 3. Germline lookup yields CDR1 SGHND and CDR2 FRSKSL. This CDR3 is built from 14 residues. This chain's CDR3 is CASSPTGDYAEQFF. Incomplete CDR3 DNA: TGTGCCAGCAGTCCCACTGGGGACTATGCTGAGCAGTTC.

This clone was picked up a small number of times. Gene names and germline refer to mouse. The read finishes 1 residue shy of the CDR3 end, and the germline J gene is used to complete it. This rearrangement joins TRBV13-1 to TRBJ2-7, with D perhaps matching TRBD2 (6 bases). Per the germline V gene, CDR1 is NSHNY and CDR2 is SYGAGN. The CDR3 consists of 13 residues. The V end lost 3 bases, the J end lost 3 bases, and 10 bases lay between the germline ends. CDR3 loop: CASSVRGDYEQYF. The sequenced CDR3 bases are TGTGCCAGCAGTGTTCGGGGGGACTATGAACAGTAC.

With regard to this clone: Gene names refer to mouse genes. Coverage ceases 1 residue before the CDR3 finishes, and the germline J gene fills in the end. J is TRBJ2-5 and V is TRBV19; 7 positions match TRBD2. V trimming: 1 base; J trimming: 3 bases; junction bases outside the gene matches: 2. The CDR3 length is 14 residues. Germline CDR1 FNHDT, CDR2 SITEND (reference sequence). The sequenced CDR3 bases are TGTGCCAGCAGTATATTGGGACTGCAAGACACCCAGTAC. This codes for CASSILGLQDTQY. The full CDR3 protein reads CASSILGLQDTQYF.